Described below is a single T cell receptor beta chain sequence and its context. Trimming cost V 2 bases and J 6 bases, with 13 bases left between them. Germline assignment: CDR1 SGDLS and CDR2 YYNGEE. The CDR3 length is 14 residues. The sample is drawn from a study of shared clonotypes between healthy human individuals. The wider study: Three plates each covered CD4 naive and memory; CD8 naive two, CD8 memory one.

Clones were sequenced by immunoSEQ multiplex PCR, and TCRdb holds only the in-frame ones, with some missing. The table records roughly 2.1 million clones, 90% to 95% of them present only once. Terminally differentiated effector memory CD45RA+ cells were excluded by CCR7 positive selection of CD45RO-negative cells. The sequence was collected from a man aged 18-30 years in good health. Some clones in this sample may be carry-over from other donors' samples. The sequenced material came from naive CD8+ T cells from PBMCs. This chain connects TRBV9 to TRBJ2-3, with D possibly called TRBD1 or TRBD2 (5 bases each). The CDR3 coding sequence is TGTGCCAGCAGCGTTTTTGGGGGAGCCGATACGCAGTATTTT. Encoded protein: CASSVFGGADTQYF.